This T cell receptor (beta chain) was identified in a study of CD8+ T cells in alopecia areata. The CDR3 sequence is 13 residues long. Between the trimmed V and J ends, which lost 0 bases and 6 bases, there was a span of 10 bases. Germline V lookup: CDR1 GTSNPN, CDR2 SVGIG (reference sequence). RNA was extracted and reverse transcribed into cDNA as the sequencing template. TCRdb's copy holds only in-frame clones and misses some; the assay was immunoSEQ multiplex PCR. The sample carries some 180,000 clones, roughly three fifths recorded once. The sequence was obtained from a human donor in good health. The chain combines TRBV30 with TRBJ2-3; unclear D gene. The source material was CD8+ T cells sorted from blood. CDR3 amino acids: CAWSVLEPDTQYF. The CDR3 DNA reads as TGTGCCTGGAGTGTACTGGAGCCCGATACGCAGTATTTT. The full variable domain, completed using reference TRBV30 and TRBJ2-3, is SQTIHQWPATLVQPVGSPLSLECTVEGTSNPNLYWYRQAAGRGLQLLFYSVGIGQISSEVPQNLSASRPQDRQFILSSKKLLLSDSGFYLCAWSVLEPDTQYFGPGTRLTVL.